The present entry profiles one T cell receptor beta chain with its context. Its antigen remains unknown. A junction boundary mismatches the germline segment, possibly from a read error. This CDR3 region has 13 residues. Germline loops: CDR1 MNHNS, CDR2 SASEGT. The iRepertoire nested amplicon-rescue multiplex PCR amplified TCR alpha and beta CDR3s from RNA. For one-step reverse transcription and amplification, about 90-450 ng of tissue mRNA or PBMC total RNA was used. TCRdb ran MiXCR on the multiplex PCR reads and lists one entry per CDR3 protein. The sample includes around 190,000 distinct CDR3 sequences, more than 35% of them seen just once. The data stem from a study of glioma-infiltrating T cells. Broader study findings: Very few CDR3 sequences were shared between tissue and blood. Above-expected tissue-blood divergence occurred in all gliomas, most in low-grade ones.

The sample was glioma tissue, nonneoplastic brain tissue, or PBMCs (not recorded which). The receptor was derived from a human donor with low-grade glioma or glioblastoma, undergoing nonglioma brain surgery, or in good health (not recorded which). The chain uses TRBV6-1 and TRBJ1-5; D gene unclear. CDR3 region: CASIRSSNQPQNF. For the CDR3, the DNA is TGTGCCAGCATTAGGAGTAGCAATCAGCCCCAGAATTTT.